Each of the 8 T cell receptor beta chains below was sequenced from the same sample in a study of T cells in localized non-small cell lung cancer. TCRdb's copy holds only in-frame clones and misses some; the assay was immunoSEQ multiplex PCR. The table records about 78,000 clones, about 83% of them present only once. Sequences were derived from peripheral blood, sampled before any cancer treatment. Every receptor here comes from a man between 40 and 70 years old with stage I lung adenocarcinoma.

This chain joins TRBV6-4 and TRBJ1-3; a possible D gene is TRBD1 (6 bases). CDR3 length: 13 amino acids. Germline CDR1 and CDR2: MRHNA and SNTAGT. Trimming stripped 9 bases from V and 4 bases from J, with 13 bases between. DNA for the CDR3: TGTGCCAGTAGAACCGGGACAGGAAACACCATATATTTT. Translated, it gives CASRTGTGNTIYF.

This clone was picked up one time. The chain carries TRBV6-1 and TRBJ2-7; 8 bases agree with TRBD1. V shed 0 bases and J 1 base; nucleotides not matched to a gene: 11. Germline V gene sequence: CDR1 MNHNS, CDR2 SASEGT. The CDR3 spans 18 residues. DNA for the CDR3: TGTGCCAGCAGTGAAGCGCTTGTAGGACAGGGCGTTTCCTACGAGCAGTACTTC. It yields the protein CASSEALVGQGVSYEQYF.

This sequence joins TRBV6-5 and TRBJ1-6; the D is unclear. CDR1 and CDR2 from the germline V gene are MNHEY and SVGAGI. The CDR3 runs 12 residues. Trimming pared 0 bases from V and 14 bases from J, leaving 8 bases between. The CDR3 protein is CASSYSGRTLHF. The CDR3 coding sequence is TGTGCCAGCAGTTACTCAGGACGTACCCTCCACTTT.

Comments on this clone: This sample includes further DNA sequences coding for the same CDR3. The chain is built from TRBV11-2 and TRBJ2-7; TRBD2 aligns across 8 bases. Unmatched junction bases numbered 1, after V lost 0 bases and J lost 6 bases. Germline V CDR1 and CDR2: SGHAT, FQNNGV. The CDR3 consists of 13 residues. The CDR3 DNA is TGTGCCAGCAGCTTAGACCGGGGGGGCGAGCAGTACTTC. Translated, it gives CASSLDRGGEQYF.

The genes are TRBV11-1 and TRBJ2-7, with 12 bases identical to TRBD2. Germline V gene data show CDR1 as SGHAT and CDR2 as FQDESV (reference sequence). V lost 5 bases and J lost 3; bases outside the gene matches: 5. The length of the CDR3 is 15 residues. CDR3 sequence: CASSPRLAGVYEQYF. The CDR3 bases are TGTGCCAGCAGCCCCAGACTAGCGGGAGTCTACGAGCAGTACTTC. The full variable domain, with the rest looked up from reference TRBV11-1 and TRBJ2-7, is EAEVAQSPRYKITEKSQAVAFWCDPISGHATLYWYRQILGQGPELLVQFQDESVVDDSQLPKDRFSAERLKGVDSTLKIQPAELGDSAMYLCASSPRLAGVYEQYFGPGTRLTVT.

This chain joins TRBV30 and TRBJ1-2; weak D call: TRBD1 (5 bases). The germline gives CDR1 GTSNPN, CDR2 SVGIG (reference sequence). The V gene lost 4 bases and the J gene lost 4 bases, with 16 bases spanning the gap. There are 14 residues in the CDR3. The CDR3 DNA sequence: TGTGCCTGGAAAGAGGGGACGAACTTCTATGGCTACACCTTC. This sequence encodes CAWKEGTNFYGYTF.

V and J are TRBV14 and TRBJ2-2, with TRBD2 matching over 7 bases. This CDR3 contains 15 residues. Germline V gene lookup returns CDR1 SGHDN and CDR2 FVKESK. V shed 4 bases, J shed 3 bases, and the junction held 5 bases outside the gene matches. This chain's CDR3 is CASSRRGGYTGELFF. CDR3 DNA: TGTGCCAGCAGCCGAAGGGGAGGGTACACCGGGGAGCTGTTTTTT.

The CDR3 reads CAWSVYRVVVGCEQYF. The CDR3 DNA reads TGTGCCTGGAGTGTCTATAGGGTTGTGGTGGGTTGCGAGCAGTACTTC. The chain is built from TRBV30 and TRBJ2-7; D remains ambiguous. The V gene lost 0 bases and the J gene lost 6 bases, with 21 bases spanning the gap. Germline assignment: CDR1 GTSNPN and CDR2 SVGIG (reference sequence). The CDR3 runs 16 residues.